This T cell receptor beta chain is drawn from a study of cytomegalovirus exposure and HLA in healthy donors. The PCR contained 60 Vbeta and 13 Jbeta primers. Profiled with immunoSEQ multiplex PCR; TCRdb holds only in-frame clones, not every one. The data contain approximately 150,000 clones, about 69% of them singletons. Germline CDR1 SGHVS, CDR2 FNYEAQ. This CDR3 is built from 16 residues. Trimming removed 5 bases at V and 5 bases at J, with 21 bases between. The sample holds a few counts of this clone. The chain uses TRBV7-6 and TRBJ1-2; maybe TRBD1 (6 bases). The receptor comes from a human donor in good health. Sequenced: PBMCs. Here the CDR3 DNA reads TGTGCCAGCAGCCACCGATTAACAGGGAAAAGATATGGCTACACCTTC. Translating it yields CASSHRLTGKRYGYTF.